What follows are 3 T cell receptor beta chains derived from one specimen sequenced in a study of blood T cells in healthy people across ages. The use of a sample-barcoded 5' primer and a J-beta primer mix characterized a second PCR of about 6 to 11 cycles. From the 5' RACE reads, TCRdb called clonotypes with MiXCR, one entry per CDR3 protein. The sample has around 800,000 distinct CDR3 sequences, approximately 65% seen once; the top ten hold roughly 25%. The sequenced material came from blood. Receptor source: a man aged 25 to 45 in good health.

The chain employs TRBV5-1 and TRBJ2-7; a possible D gene is TRBD1 (6 bases). Germline V CDR1 and CDR2: SGHRS, YFSETQ. The CDR3 totals 19 residues. The V gene lost 5 bases and the J gene lost 3 bases, with 30 bases spanning the gap. The CDR3 protein is CASRPLTSRQGQGRYEQYF. The CDR3 DNA reads as TGCGCCAGCAGACCCCTCACTAGTCGTCAGGGGCAAGGGCGCTACGAGCAGTACTTC.

The chain joins TRBV5-4 to TRBJ2-3, with 8 bases identical to TRBD2. CDR1 SGHNT and CDR2 YYREEE come from the germline V gene (reference sequence). The trim removed 5 bases at V and 2 bases at J, leaving 10 bases unmatched. This CDR3 comprises 16 residues. CDR3 loop: CASSSERGPSTDTQYF. CDR3 DNA sequence: TGTGCCAGCAGTTCCGAGCGGGGGCCTTCCACAGATACGCAGTATTTT.

The chain has TRBV28 and TRBJ1-2; 9 nucleotides align to TRBD1. The CDR3 is made up of 15 amino acids. The trim removed 6 bases at V and 3 bases at J, leaving 8 bases unmatched. CDR1 is MDHEN and CDR2 is SYDVKM in the germline V gene. DNA of the CDR3: TGTGCCAGCAGCTCTACAGGGGGCTACGACTATGGCTACACCTTC. It yields the protein CASSSTGGYDYGYTF.